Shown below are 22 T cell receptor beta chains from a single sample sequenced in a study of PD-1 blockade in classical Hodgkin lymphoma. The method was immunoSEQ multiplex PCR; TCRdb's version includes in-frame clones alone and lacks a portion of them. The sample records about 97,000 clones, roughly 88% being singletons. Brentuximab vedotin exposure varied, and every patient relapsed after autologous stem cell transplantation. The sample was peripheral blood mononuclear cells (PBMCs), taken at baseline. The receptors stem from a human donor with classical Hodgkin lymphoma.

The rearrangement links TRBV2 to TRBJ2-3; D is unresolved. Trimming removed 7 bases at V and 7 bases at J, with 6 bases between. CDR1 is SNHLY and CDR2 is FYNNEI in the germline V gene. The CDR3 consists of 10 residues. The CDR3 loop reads CASMRNTQYF. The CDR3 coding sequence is TGTGCCAGCATGAGAAATACGCAGTATTTT.

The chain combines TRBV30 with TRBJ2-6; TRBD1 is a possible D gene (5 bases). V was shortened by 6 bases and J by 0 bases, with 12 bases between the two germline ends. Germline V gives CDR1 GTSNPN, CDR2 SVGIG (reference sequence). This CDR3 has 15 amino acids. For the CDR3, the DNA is TGTGCCTGCCATGACAGCTCCTCTGGGGCCAACGTCCTGACTTTC. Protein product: CACHDSSSGANVLTF.

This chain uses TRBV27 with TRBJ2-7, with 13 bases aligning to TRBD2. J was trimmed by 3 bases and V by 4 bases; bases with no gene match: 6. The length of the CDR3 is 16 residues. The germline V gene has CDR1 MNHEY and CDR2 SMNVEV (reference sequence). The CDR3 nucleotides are TGTGCCAGCAGTTCCCCTACTAGCGGGAGGGACTACGAGCAGTACTTC. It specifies CASSSPTSGRDYEQYF.

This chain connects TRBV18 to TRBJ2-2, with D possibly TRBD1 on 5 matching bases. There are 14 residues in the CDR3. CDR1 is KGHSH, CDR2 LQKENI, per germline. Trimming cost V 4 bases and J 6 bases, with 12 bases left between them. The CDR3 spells CASSLTGPAGELFF. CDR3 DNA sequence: TGTGCCAGCTCACTAACAGGTCCCGCCGGGGAGCTGTTTTTT. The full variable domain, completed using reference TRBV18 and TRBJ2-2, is NAGVMQNPRHLVRRRGQEARLRCSPMKGHSHVYWYRQLPEEGLKFMVYLQKENIIDESGMPKERFSAEFPKEGPSILRIQQVVRGDSAAYFCASSLTGPAGELFFGEGSRLTVL.

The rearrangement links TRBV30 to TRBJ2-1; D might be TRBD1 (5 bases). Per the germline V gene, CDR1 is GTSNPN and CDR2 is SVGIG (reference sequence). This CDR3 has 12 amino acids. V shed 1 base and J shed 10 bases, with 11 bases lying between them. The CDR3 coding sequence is TGTGCCTGGAGTGCGTTTAACAGGGAGCAGTTCTTC. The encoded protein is CAWSAFNREQFF. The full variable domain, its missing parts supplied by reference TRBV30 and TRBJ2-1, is SQTIHQWPATLVQPVGSPLSLECTVEGTSNPNLYWYRQAAGRGLQLLFYSVGIGQISSEVPQNLSASRPQDRQFILSSKKLLLSDSGFYLCAWSAFNREQFFGPGTRLTVL.

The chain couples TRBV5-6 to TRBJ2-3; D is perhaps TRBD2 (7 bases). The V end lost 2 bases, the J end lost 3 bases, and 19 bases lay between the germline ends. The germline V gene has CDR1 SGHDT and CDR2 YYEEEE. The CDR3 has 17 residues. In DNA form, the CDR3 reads TGTGCCAGCAGCTTCTGGGGGGGGCGCGGTGCTACAGATACGCAGTATTTT. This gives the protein CASSFWGGRGATDTQYF.

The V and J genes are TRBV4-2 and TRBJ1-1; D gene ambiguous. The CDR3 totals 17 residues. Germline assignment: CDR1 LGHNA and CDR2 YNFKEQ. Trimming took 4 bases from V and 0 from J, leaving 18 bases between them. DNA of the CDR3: TGTGCCAGCAGCCTACAACCGGAGGTGATCTTGAACACTGAAGCTTTCTTT. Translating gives CASSLQPEVILNTEAFF.

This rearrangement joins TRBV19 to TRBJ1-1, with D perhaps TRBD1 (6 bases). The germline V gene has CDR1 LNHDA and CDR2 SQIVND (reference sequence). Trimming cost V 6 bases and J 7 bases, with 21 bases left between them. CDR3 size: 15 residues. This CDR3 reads CASSDERGASGEAFF. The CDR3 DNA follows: TGTGCCAGTAGCGACGAGAGGGGGGCTTCAGGTGAAGCTTTCTTT.

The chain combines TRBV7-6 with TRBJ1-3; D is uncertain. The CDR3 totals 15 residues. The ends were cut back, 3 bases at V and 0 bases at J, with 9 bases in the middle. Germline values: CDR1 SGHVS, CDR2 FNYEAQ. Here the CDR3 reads CASSFSENSGNTIYF. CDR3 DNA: TGTGCCAGCAGCTTCTCGGAGAACTCTGGAAACACCATATATTTT.

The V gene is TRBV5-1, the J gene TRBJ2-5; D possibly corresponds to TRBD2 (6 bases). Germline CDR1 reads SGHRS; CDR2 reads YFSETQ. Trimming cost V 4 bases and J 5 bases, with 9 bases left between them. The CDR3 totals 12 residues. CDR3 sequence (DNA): TGCGCCAGCAGCACGGGGGAGGAGACCCAGTACTTC. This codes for CASSTGEETQYF.

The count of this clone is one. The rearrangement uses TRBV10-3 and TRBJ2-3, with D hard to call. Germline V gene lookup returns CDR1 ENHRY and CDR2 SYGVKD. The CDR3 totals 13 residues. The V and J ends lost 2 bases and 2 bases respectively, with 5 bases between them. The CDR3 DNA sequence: TGTGCCATCAGTGAGGCGCTCACAGATACGCAGTATTTT. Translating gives CAISEALTDTQYF.

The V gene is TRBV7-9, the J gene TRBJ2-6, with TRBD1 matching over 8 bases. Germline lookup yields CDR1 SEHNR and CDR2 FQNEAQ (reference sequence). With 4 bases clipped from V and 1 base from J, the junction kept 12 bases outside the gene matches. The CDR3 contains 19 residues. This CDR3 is CASSSLTGALGSGANVLTF. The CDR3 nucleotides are TGTGCCAGCAGCTCCCTGACAGGGGCCTTGGGGTCTGGGGCCAACGTCCTGACTTTC.

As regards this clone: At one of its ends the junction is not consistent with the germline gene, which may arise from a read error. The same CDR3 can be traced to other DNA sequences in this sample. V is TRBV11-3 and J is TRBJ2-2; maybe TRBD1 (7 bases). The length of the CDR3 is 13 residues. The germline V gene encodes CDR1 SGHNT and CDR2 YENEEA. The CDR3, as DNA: TGTGCCAGCAGCCGACGGACAGGCGGGGAGTTGTTTTTT. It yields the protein CASSRRTGGELFF.

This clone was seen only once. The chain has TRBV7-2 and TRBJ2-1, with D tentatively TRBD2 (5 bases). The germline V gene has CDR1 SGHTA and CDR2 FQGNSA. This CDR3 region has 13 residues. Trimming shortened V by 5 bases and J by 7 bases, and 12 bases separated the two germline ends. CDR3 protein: CASSPPPGNEQFF. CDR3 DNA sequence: TGTGCCAGCAGCCCCCCCCCGGGGAATGAGCAGTTCTTC. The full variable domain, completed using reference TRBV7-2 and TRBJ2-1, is GAGVSQSPSNKVTEKGKDVELRCDPISGHTALYWYRQSLGQGLEFLIYFQGNSAPDKSGLPSDRFSAERTGGSVSTLTIQRTQQEDSAVYLCASSPPPGNEQFFGPGTRLTVL.

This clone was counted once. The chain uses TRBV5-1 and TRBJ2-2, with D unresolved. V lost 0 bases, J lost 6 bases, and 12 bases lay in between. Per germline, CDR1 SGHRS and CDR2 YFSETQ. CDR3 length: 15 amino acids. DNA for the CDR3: TGCGCCAGCAGCTTGGGTGCGGATTTGTCCGGGGAGCTGTTTTTT. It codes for CASSLGADLSGELFF.

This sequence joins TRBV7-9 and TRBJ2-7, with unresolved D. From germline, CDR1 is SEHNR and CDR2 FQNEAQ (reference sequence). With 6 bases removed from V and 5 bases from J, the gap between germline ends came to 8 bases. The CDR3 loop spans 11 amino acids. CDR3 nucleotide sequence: TGTGCCAGCAGTTCTAAGCACGAGCAGTACTTC. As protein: CASSSKHEQYF.

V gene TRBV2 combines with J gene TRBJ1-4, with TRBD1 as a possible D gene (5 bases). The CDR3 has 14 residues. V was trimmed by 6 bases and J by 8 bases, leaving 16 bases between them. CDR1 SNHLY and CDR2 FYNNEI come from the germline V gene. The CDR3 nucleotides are TGTGCCAGCAGGGGAGACACGGGGGGAGAAAAACTGTTTTTT. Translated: CASRGDTGGEKLFF. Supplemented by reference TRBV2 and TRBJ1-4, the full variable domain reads EPEVTQTPSHQVTQMGQEVILRCVPISNHLYFYWYRQILGQKVEFLVSFYNNEISEKSEIFDDQFSVERPDGSNFTLKIRSTKLEDSAMYFCASRGDTGGEKLFFGSGTQLSVL.

This CDR3 reads CASSFLGSYNEQFF. The CDR3, as DNA: TGTGCCAGCAGTTTTCTGGGCTCCTACAATGAGCAGTTCTTC. The gene calls are TRBV27 and TRBJ2-1; no firm D call. Trimming left V 3 bases short and J 0 bases short, with 6 bases between. This CDR3 is built from 14 residues. Germline V gene data show CDR1 as MNHEY and CDR2 as SMNVEV (reference sequence).

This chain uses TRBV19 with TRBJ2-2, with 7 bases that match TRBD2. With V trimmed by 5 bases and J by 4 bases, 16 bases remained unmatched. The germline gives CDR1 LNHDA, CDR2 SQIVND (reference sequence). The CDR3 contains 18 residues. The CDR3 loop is CASSSPVGVWGGTGELFF. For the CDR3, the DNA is TGTGCCAGTAGTTCACCCGTGGGGGTCTGGGGGGGCACCGGGGAGCTGTTTTTT.

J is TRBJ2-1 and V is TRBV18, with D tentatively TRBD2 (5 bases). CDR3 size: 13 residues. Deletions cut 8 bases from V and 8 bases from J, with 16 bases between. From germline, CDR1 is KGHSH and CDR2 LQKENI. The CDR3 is CASANGVVDEQFF. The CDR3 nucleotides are TGTGCCAGCGCAAACGGGGTCGTCGATGAGCAGTTCTTC.

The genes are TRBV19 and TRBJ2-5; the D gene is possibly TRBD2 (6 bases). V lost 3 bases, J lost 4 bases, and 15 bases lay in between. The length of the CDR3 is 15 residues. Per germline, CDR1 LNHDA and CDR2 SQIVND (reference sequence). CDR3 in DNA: TGTGCCAGTAGTATGGGAGGTCAGGGAGGAGAGACCCAGTACTTC. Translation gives CASSMGGQGGETQYF.

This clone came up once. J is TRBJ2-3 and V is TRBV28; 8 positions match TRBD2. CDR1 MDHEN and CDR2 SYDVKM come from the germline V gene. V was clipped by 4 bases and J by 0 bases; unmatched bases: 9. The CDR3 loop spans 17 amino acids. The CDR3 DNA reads TGTGCCAGCAGTTCCACGGGGTTAGCGGGGAGCACAGATACGCAGTATTTT. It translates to CASSSTGLAGSTDTQYF. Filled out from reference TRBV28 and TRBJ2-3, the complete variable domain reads DVKVTQSSRYLVKRTGEKVFLECVQDMDHENMFWYRQDPGLGLRLIYFSYDVKMKEKGDIPEGYSVSREKKERFSLILESASTNQTSMYLCASSSTGLAGSTDTQYFGPGTRLTVL.